The 9 T cell receptor beta chains below all came from one sample that was sequenced in a study of T cell changes during pregnancy in multiple sclerosis. The data were produced by immunoSEQ multiplex PCR, yet TCRdb's version contains in-frame clones alone and is incomplete. There are about 71,000 clones in the sample; 90% to 95% occur only once, and roughly 1.2% lies in the top ten. Here the sequenced sample was peripheral blood, taken in the third trimester of pregnancy. The receptors stem from a female donor with multiple sclerosis, enrolled in a pregnancy study.

The rearrangement uses TRBV6-1 and TRBJ1-1; D is possibly TRBD1 (6 bases). The CDR3 runs to 12 residues. CDR1 and CDR2 (germline): MNHNS, SASEGT. V lost 2 bases to trimming and J lost 8 bases, with 9 bases between them. CDR3 bases: TGTGCCAGCAGTGAACCGGACAGCGAAGCTTTCTTT. Translation: CASSEPDSEAFF.

This sequence joins TRBV6-1 and TRBJ1-4, with 9 bases identical to TRBD1. Losses at the gene ends were 7 bases for V and 4 bases for J; bases not matched to a gene: 4. CDR3 size: 14 residues. Germline lookup yields CDR1 MNHNS and CDR2 SASEGT. The CDR3 loop is CASNWGQGNEKLFF. CDR3 coding DNA: TGTGCCAGCAACTGGGGACAGGGTAATGAAAAACTGTTTTTT.

The chain employs TRBV7-2 and TRBJ2-6, with D perhaps matching TRBD2 (6 bases). CDR1 and CDR2 (germline): SGHTA, FQGNSA. Trimming took 1 base from V and 2 from J, leaving 6 bases between them. The CDR3 runs 15 residues. For the CDR3, the DNA is TGTGCCAGCAGCTTAGGGGGGGCTGGGGCCAACGTCCTGACTTTC. This codes for CASSLGGAGANVLTF.

This chain links TRBV7-2 with TRBJ2-7, with D maybe TRBD2 (6 bases). The CDR3 consists of 17 residues. The germline V and J ends were trimmed by 1 base and 3 bases, with 19 bases remaining between them. Germline CDR1 SGHTA, CDR2 FQGNSA. CDR3 DNA sequence: TGTGCCAGCAGCTTAGATCACCGCGGCGGGACCCTCTACGAGCAGTACTTC. Protein sequence: CASSLDHRGGTLYEQYF.

J is TRBJ2-7 and V is TRBV27; 7 bases are a match to TRBD1. V lost 3 bases to trimming and J lost 4 bases; unmatched junction nucleotides: 6. Germline V gene lookup returns CDR1 MNHEY and CDR2 SMNVEV (reference sequence). This CDR3 has 14 residues. CDR3 DNA: TGTGCCAGCAGTTTCACAGGGGTAGGTTACGAGCAGTACTTC. Protein: CASSFTGVGYEQYF.

V is TRBV4-2 and J is TRBJ1-6; D is possibly TRBD1 (5 bases). There are 17 residues in the CDR3. The ends were cut back, 0 bases at V and 6 bases at J, with 15 bases in the middle. Germline loops: CDR1 LGHNA, CDR2 YNFKEQ. The CDR3 nucleotides read TGTGCCAGCAGCCAAGAAATACAATCGGGGGGTAATTCACCCCTCCACTTT. Amino acids: CASSQEIQSGGNSPLHF.

The rearrangement joins TRBV29-1 to TRBJ2-3; D may be TRBD1 (6 bases). Germline V gene lookup returns CDR1 SQVTM and CDR2 ANQGSEA. This CDR3 region has 14 residues. Deletions cut 5 bases from V and 2 bases from J, with 14 bases between. CDR3 loop: CSVTTGGFTDTQYF. The CDR3 nucleotides are TGCAGCGTTACTACTGGGGGCTTCACAGATACGCAGTATTTT.

The CDR3 DNA is TGTGCCAGCACCTCCGGGACAGGGGGTGAAAAACTGTTTTTT. Translating gives CASTSGTGGEKLFF. The chain combines TRBV27 with TRBJ1-4; TRBD1 matches at 11 bases. Germline CDR1 is MNHEY and CDR2 is SMNVEV (reference sequence). J gave up 7 bases and V 7 bases, and 5 bases lay outside the gene matches. CDR3 length: 14 residues.

V usage is TRBV27 and J usage is TRBJ2-5, with 14 positions matching TRBD2. CDR1 and CDR2 from the germline V gene are MNHEY and SMNVEV (reference sequence). Trimming removed 5 bases from V and 5 bases from J; junction bases left unmatched: 4. The CDR3 runs to 15 residues. The CDR3 nucleotides read TGTGCCAGCAGTGAGGGACTAGCGGGAGTTGAGACCCAGTACTTC. This sequence encodes CASSEGLAGVETQYF.